This T cell receptor (beta chain) was profiled in a study of radiation and T cells in renal cell carcinoma. CDR1 is SGHRS and CDR2 is YFSETQ in the germline V gene. The CDR3 has 15 residues. The V segment lost 4 bases and the J segment 4 bases; nucleotides outside the gene matches: 7. Here immunoSEQ multiplex PCR was the method, and the copy in TCRdb shows in-frame clones only, minus some. The profile shows about 150,000 clones, over 80% of them singletons. Noted time point: blood 2 weeks post-SBRT. Treatment in this sample: 15 Gy SBRT to primary tumor, nephrectomy 4 weeks later. The tumor was a clear cell renal cell carcinoma.

V gene TRBV5-1 combines with J gene TRBJ2-7; TRBD1 matches 11 bases. Sample: blood, taken from a patient whose treatment included radiotherapy and nephrectomy. This clonotype originated in a woman aged 45 to 65 with renal cell carcinoma. The CDR3 sequence is CASSGAGTGGYEQYF. As DNA, the CDR3 is TGCGCCAGCAGCGGAGCCGGGACAGGGGGATACGAGCAGTACTTC. The full variable domain, its missing parts supplied by reference TRBV5-1 and TRBJ2-7, is KAGVTQTPRYLIKTRGQQVTLSCSPISGHRSVSWYQQTPGQGLQFLFEYFSETQRNKGNFPGRFSGRQFSNSRSEMNVSTLELGDSALYLCASSGAGTGGYEQYFGPGTRLTVT.